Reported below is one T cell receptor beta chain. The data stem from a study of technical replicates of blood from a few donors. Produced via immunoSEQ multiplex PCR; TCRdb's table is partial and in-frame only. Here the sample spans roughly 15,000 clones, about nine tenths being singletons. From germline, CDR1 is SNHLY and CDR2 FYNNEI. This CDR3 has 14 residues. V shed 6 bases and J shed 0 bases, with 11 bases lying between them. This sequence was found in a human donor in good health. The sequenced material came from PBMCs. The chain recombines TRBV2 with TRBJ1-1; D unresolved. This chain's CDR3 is CASRGDKLNTEAFF. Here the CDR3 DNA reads TGTGCCAGCAGGGGAGACAAGCTGAACACTGAAGCTTTCTTT.